This paragraph reports one T cell receptor (beta chain). Its antigen specificity is not known. No per-base quality is available; no much larger clone lies one base away. Participants in the prospective study were aged roughly 18 to 100 years, lived in under 30 United States geographic areas, and enrolled through a virtual design. In the prospective study, cohorts were assigned on the basis of participant-reported clinical history obtained from a screening survey and a study questionnaire. ImmuneRACE Cohort 3 recovered participants were defined by two consecutive negative NP/OP PCR tests, healthcare professional clearance, or symptom resolution. Mobile phlebotomists in the prospective study collected whole blood, serum and a nasopharyngeal or oropharyngeal swab from every participant. Over an approximately 2-month period, participants in the prospective study had the option of providing additional blood draws and questionnaires. Before DNA extraction, blood samples from the prospective study were shipped at room temperature or frozen.

TCRbeta CDR3 regions were amplified from genomic DNA using the immunoSEQ Assay, a bias-controlled multiplex PCR. As for the original processing: Within the assay, amplification of reference gene primers was used to estimate how many nucleated cells each sample contained. To quantify the absolute abundance of each unique TCRbeta CDR3 rearrangement, sequence reads were collapsed and filtered. For each sample, productive Simpson clonality was calculated by taking the square root of Simpson's diversity index across productive rearrangements. This is the immuneACCESS table as TCRdb keeps it, with only in-frame sequences that have V and J called. A part of the clones is gone; compared with another copy, unresolved V genes explain less than half, and the rest is unexplained. D and trimming were read from the DNA, whereas the V and J calls and clone size are those reported in that table. The sample has 300,000 to 350,000 clones on record, about 87% of them singletons. About 4.7% of the sample is held by the ten biggest clonotypes.

The sample originates from a study of blood T cell repertoires in COVID-19 (dated by TCRdb to the early 2020s). Study-level background: Collaborator samples came from the United States, Italy and Spain and covered acute and convalescent phases of COVID-19. Sample metadata almost always included a de-identified subject ID, COVID-19 status, age in years and sex. HLA class I and class II types, where available, came from metadata supplied by the sample provider rather than from assay-based typing. Samples came from the ongoing ImmuneRACE study (first 160 participants) plus 1,254 subjects from 6 global collaborators. The repertoires were made available in a free public database intended to serve as a resource for research on the immune response to SARS-CoV-2. The material from the prospective study consisted of cDNA or gDNA derived from T cells, B-cell-depleted T cells, or PBMCs. The dataset comprised deeply sampled blood TCRbeta repertoires from subjects exposed to, actively infected with, or recovered from COVID-19.

The paper's findings and limits, for the study overall: How much clinical and demographic metadata was included differed by source and by participant, and the metadata was provided uncurated.

Sequenced input: PBMCs or T cells enriched from blood (not recorded which). This clonotype was obtained from a man aged 30 to 45 who had recovered from COVID-19.

The CDR3 amino acid sequence is: CASSLWSGKETQYF. DNA sequence: TGTGCCAGCAGCTTGTGGTCCGGGAAAGAGACCCAGTACTTC. Recombination linked TRBV5-6 to TRBJ2-5, and the D gene may be TRBD2, 5 bases matching. The germline V gene sets CDR1 to SGHDT and CDR2 to YYEEEE. The CDR3 measures 14 amino acids from cysteine to phenylalanine. The only DNA kept is the CDR3, 42 bases in frame from the first base. V and J are truncated by 1 base and 3 bases respectively, leaving an intervening sequence of 10 bases.